This T cell receptor beta chain was observed in a study of T cell responses to AZD1222 COVID-19 vaccine. Findings and caveats of the study: At 160-218 and 743-854, vaccine-associated CD4 TCRs were dominant, and they spanned spike. Baseline serology detected seropositivity in only 6 or 7 AZD1222 recipients. There were repertoire samples only from the period after the peak T cell response.

Here immunoSEQ multiplex PCR was the method, and the copy in TCRdb shows in-frame clones only, minus some. The profile covers about 110,000 clones, with about 90% appearing a single time and roughly 7% taken by the ten largest. V lost 7 bases, J lost 0 bases, and 16 bases lay in between. The CDR3 has 15 amino acids. Germline CDR1 LGHNT, CDR2 FRNRAP. As to this clone: Its antigen is unidentified.

This clonotype was obtained from an adult in good health. Sequencing used peripheral blood, obtained on day 0 of AZD1222 vaccination. The V and J genes are TRBV12-5 and TRBJ2-7; D might be TRBD2 (5 bases). The CDR3 region is CASARDDRGSYEQYF. The CDR3 bases are TGTGCTAGTGCTCGTGACGATCGGGGCTCCTACGAGCAGTACTTC.